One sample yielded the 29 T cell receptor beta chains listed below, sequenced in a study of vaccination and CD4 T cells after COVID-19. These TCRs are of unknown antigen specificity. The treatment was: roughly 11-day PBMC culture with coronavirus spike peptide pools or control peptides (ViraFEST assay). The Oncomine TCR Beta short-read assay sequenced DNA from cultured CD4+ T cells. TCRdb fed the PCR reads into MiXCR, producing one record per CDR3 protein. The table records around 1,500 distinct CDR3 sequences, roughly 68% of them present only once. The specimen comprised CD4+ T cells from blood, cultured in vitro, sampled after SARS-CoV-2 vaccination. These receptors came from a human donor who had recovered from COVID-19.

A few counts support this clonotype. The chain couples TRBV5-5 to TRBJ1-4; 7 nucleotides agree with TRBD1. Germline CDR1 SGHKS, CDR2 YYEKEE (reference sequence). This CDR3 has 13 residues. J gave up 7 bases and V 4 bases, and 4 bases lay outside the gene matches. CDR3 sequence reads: CASSVGTVEKLFF. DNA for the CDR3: TGTGCCAGCAGCGTTGGGACAGTTGAAAAACTGTTTTTT.

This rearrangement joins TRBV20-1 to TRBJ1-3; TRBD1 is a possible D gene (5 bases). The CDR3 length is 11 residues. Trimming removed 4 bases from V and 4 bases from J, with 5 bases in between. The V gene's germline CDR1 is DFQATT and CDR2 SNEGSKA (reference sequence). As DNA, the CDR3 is TGCAGTGCTACAGGGGGAAACACCATATATTTT. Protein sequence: CSATGGNTIYF.

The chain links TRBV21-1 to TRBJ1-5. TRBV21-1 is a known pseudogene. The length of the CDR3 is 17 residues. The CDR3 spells CASSKVVGHHSNQPQHF. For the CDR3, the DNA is TGTGCCAGCAGCAAAGTTGTCGGCCACCATAGCAATCAGCCCCAGCATTTT.

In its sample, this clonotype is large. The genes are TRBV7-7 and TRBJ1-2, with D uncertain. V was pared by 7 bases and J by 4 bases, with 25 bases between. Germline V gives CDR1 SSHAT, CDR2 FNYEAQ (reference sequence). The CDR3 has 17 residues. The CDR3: CASTHISNDGPSYGYTF. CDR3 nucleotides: TGTGCCAGCACCCATATATCCAACGACGGCCCTTCCTATGGCTACACCTTC.

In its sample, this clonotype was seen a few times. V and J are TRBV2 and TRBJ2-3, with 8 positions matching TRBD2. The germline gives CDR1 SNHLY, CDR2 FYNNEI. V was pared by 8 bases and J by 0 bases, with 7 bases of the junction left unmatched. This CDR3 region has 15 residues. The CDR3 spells CASQKLAVSTDTQYF. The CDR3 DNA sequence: TGTGCCAGCCAAAAACTAGCGGTTAGCACAGATACGCAGTATTTT. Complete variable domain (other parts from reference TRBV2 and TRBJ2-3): EPEVTQTPSHQVTQMGQEVILRCVPISNHLYFYWYRQILGQKVEFLVSFYNNEISEKSEIFDDQFSVERPDGSNFTLKIRSTKLEDSAMYFCASQKLAVSTDTQYFGPGTRLTVL.

This chain's CDR3 is CASSLAERESYEQYF. In nucleotides, the CDR3 is TGTGCCAGCAGCTTAGCGGAGCGGGAGAGCTACGAGCAGTACTTC. This chain joins TRBV7-8 and TRBJ2-7; 8 bases match TRBD2. Per germline, CDR1 SGHVS and CDR2 FQNEAQ. Germline trimming cut 0 bases from V and 3 bases from J; bases unmatched to any gene: 4. This CDR3 contains 15 residues.

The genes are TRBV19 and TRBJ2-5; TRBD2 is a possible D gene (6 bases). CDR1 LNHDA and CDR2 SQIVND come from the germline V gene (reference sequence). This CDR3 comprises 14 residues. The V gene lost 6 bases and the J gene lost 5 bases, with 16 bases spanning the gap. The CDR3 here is CASSTGTGIETQYF. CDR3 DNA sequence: TGTGCCAGTAGCACCGGGACTGGCATCGAGACCCAGTACTTC.

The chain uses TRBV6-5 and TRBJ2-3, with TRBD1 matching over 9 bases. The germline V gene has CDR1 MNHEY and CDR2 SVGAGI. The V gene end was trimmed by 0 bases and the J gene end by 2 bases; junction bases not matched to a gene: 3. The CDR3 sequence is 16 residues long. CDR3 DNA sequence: TGTGCCAGCAGTTACTCGGGGACAGGGTTCACAGATACGCAGTATTTT. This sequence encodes CASSYSGTGFTDTQYF.

The CDR3 loop reads CASSLDAGGPYEQYF. In nucleotides, the CDR3 is TGCGCCAGCAGCTTGGATGCGGGGGGGCCCTACGAGCAGTACTTC. V gene TRBV5-1 combines with J gene TRBJ2-7; 9 nucleotides agree with TRBD2. V was clipped by 0 bases and J by 2 bases; unmatched bases: 3. CDR1 is SGHRS, CDR2 YFSETQ, per germline. The length of the CDR3 is 15 residues.

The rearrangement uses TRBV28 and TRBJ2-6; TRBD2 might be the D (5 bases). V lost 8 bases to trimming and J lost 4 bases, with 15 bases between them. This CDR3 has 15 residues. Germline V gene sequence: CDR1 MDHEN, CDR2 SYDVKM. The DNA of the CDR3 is TGTGCCAGCCAAACGGGGAACGCCGGGGCCAACGTCCTGACTTTC. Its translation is CASQTGNAGANVLTF.

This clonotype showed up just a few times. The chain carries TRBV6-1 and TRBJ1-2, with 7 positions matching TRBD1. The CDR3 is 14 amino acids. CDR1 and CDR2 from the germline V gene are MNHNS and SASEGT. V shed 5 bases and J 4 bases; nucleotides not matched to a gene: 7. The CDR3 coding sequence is TGTGCCAGCAGTCTCCGGACAGGCTTCTATGGCTACACCTTC. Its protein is CASSLRTGFYGYTF.

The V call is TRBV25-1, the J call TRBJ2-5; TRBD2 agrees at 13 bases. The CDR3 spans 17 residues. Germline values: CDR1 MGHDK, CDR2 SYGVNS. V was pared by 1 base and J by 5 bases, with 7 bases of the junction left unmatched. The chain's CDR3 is CASSESRTSGRRETQYF. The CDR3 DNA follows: TGTGCCAGCAGTGAATCAAGGACTAGCGGGAGACGGGAGACCCAGTACTTC.

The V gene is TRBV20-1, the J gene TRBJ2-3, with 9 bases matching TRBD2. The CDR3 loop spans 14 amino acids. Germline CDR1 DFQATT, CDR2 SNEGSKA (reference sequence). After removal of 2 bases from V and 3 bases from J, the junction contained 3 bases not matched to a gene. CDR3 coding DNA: TGCAGTGCTAGAACGAGCGGGGGGACAGATACGCAGTATTTT. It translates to CSARTSGGTDTQYF.

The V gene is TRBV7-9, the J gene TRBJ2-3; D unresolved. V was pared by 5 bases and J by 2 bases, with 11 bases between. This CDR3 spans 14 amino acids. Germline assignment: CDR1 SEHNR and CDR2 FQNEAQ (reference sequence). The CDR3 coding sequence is TGTGCCAGCAGCCCAGAAGGGATCACAGATACGCAGTATTTT. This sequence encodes CASSPEGITDTQYF.

The CDR3 protein is CASSIEGAISTDTQYF. CDR3 sequence (DNA): TGTGCCAGTAGTATTGAAGGGGCGATTAGCACAGATACGCAGTATTTT. The chain carries TRBV19 and TRBJ2-3, with a possible D match to TRBD1 (5 bases). This CDR3 is 16 amino acids long. Germline loops: CDR1 LNHDA, CDR2 SQIVND (reference sequence). Trimming stripped 3 bases from V and 0 bases from J, with 13 bases between.

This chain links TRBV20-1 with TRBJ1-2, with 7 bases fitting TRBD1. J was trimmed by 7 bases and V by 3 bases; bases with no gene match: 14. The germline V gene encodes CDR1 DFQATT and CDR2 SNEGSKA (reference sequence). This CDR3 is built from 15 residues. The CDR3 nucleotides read TGCAGTGCTAGCCCCCATTCCCAGGACAGGCGTGGCTACACCTTC. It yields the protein CSASPHSQDRRGYTF.

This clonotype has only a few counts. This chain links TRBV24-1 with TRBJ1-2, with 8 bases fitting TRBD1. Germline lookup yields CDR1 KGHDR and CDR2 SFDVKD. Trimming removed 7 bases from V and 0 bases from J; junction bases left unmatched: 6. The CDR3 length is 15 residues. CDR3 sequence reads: CATSQTGATNYGYTF. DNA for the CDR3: TGTGCCACCAGCCAGACAGGGGCGACTAACTATGGCTACACCTTC.

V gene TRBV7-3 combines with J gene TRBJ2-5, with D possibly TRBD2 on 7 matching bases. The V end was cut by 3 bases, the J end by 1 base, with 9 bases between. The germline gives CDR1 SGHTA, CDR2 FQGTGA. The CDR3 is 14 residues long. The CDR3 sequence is CASSLRGPQETQYF. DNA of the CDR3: TGTGCCAGCAGCTTGCGGGGGCCCCAAGAGACCCAGTACTTC.

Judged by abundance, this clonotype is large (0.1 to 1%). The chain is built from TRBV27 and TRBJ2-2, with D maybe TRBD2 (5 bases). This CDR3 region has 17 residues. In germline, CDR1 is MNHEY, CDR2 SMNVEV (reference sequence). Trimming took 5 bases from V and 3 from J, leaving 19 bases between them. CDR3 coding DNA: TGTGCCAGCAGTGGTAGCGCGAATAGCCCATACACCGGGGAGCTGTTTTTT. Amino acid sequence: CASSGSANSPYTGELFF.

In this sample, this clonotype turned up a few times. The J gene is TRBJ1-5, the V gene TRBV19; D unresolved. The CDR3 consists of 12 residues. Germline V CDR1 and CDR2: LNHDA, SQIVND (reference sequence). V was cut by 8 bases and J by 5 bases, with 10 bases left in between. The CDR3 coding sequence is TGTGCCAGTCGACTCTGGGATCAGCCCCAGCATTTT. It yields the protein CASRLWDQPQHF.

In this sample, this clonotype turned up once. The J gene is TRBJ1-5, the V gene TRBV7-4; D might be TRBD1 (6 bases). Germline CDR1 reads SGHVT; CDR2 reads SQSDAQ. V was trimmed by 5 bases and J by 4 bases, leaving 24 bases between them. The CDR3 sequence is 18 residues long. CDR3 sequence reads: CASSIWTEWTTENQPQHF. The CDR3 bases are TGTGCCAGCAGCATTTGGACAGAGTGGACGACAGAGAATCAGCCCCAGCATTTT. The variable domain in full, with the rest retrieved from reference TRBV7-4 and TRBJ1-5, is GAGVSQSPRYKVAKRGRDVALRCDSISGHVTLYWYRQTLGQGSEVLTYSQSDAQRDKSGRPSGRFSAERPERSVSTLKIQRTEQGDSAVYLCASSIWTEWTTENQPQHFGDGTRLSIL.

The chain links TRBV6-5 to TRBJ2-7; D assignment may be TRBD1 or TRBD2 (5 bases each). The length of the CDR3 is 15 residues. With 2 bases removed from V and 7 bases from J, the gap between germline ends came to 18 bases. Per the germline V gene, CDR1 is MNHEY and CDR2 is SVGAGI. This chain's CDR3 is CASSYIGANTGEQYF. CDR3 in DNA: TGTGCCAGCAGTTACATCGGGGCCAATACGGGTGAGCAGTACTTC.

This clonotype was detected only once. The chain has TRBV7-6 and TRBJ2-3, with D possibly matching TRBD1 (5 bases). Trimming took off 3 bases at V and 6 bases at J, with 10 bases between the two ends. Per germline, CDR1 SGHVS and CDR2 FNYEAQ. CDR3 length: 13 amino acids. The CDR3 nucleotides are TGTGCCAGCAGCTTGGGGCAAGGGGATACGCAGTATTTT. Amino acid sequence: CASSLGQGDTQYF.

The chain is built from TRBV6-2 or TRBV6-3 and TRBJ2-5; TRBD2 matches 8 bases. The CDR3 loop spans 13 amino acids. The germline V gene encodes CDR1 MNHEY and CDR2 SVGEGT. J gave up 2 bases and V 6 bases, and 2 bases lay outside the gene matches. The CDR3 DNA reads TGTGCCAGCAGAACTAGCGGACAAGAGACCCAGTACTTC. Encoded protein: CASRTSGQETQYF.

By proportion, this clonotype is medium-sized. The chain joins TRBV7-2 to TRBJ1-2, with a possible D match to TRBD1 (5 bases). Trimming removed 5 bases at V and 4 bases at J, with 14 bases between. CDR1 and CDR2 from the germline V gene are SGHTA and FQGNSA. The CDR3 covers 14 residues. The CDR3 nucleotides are TGTGCCAGCAGCCCTCGGGACGGATTCTATGGCTACACCTTC. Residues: CASSPRDGFYGYTF.

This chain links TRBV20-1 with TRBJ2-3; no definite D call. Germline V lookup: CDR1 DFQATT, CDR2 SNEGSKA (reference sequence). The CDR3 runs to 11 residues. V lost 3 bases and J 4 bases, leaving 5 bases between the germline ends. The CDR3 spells CSARSPDTQYF. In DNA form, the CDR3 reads TGCAGTGCTAGGTCACCAGATACGCAGTATTTT.

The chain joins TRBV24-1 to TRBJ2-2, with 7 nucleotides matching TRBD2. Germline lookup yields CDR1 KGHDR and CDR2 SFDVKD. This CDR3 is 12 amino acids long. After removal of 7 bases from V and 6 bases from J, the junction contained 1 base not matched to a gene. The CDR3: CATSREAGELFF. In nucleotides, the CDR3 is TGTGCCACCAGCCGGGAGGCCGGGGAGCTGTTTTTT.

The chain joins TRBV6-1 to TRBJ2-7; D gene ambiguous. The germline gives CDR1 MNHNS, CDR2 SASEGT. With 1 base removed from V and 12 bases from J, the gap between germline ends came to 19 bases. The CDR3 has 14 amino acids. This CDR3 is CASSEGYATASLYF. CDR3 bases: TGTGCCAGCAGTGAAGGATACGCCACGGCTTCTCTGTACTTC.

The CDR3 region is CASSEAYRRERAEAFF. The DNA for the CDR3 is TGTGCCAGCAGTGAAGCATATCGAAGGGAACGTGCTGAAGCTTTCTTT. The rearrangement uses TRBV6-1 and TRBJ1-1; D remains unclear. This CDR3 contains 16 residues. Germline CDR1 reads MNHNS; CDR2 reads SASEGT. V lost 0 bases, J lost 6 bases, and 17 bases lay in between.